These 21 T cell receptor beta chains were all obtained from the same sample, sequenced in a study of blood T cell repertoires in COVID-19 (dated by TCRdb to 2020 to 2022). Library method: the immunoSEQ multiplex PCR assay. TCRdb took over this immuneACCESS table, retaining in-frame rearrangements with V and J assigned. Such tables are incomplete; in checked studies, under half of the missing clones stem from an unresolved V gene, and the remainder is unexplained. The sample table lists approximately 190,000 clones, around 80% of them with a count of one. The biggest ten clones account for approximately 15% of the sample. Sequenced input: peripheral blood. These receptors were collected from a man between 25 and 39 years old with active or convalescent COVID-19.

The chain uses TRBV29-1 and TRBJ2-1; D not resolved. The CDR3 covers 13 residues. Germline CDR1 and CDR2: SQVTM and ANQGSEA. V lost 0 bases to trimming and J lost 3 bases, with 6 bases between them. The CDR3 coding sequence is TGCAGCGTTGAAGATCTTCTCTACAATGAGCAGTTCTTC. Its translation: CSVEDLLYNEQFF.

This clone was picked up one time. The V call is TRBV6-1, the J call TRBJ1-2; 8 bases line up with TRBD1. The CDR3 has 14 residues. The trim removed 3 bases at V and 8 bases at J, leaving 8 bases unmatched. Germline V gene data show CDR1 as MNHNS and CDR2 as SASEGT. This chain's CDR3 is CASSDGQGARGYTF. The DNA of the CDR3 is TGTGCCAGCAGTGACGGGCAGGGGGCGAGGGGCTACACCTTC.

The chain is built from TRBV10-1 and TRBJ1-1; 9 nucleotides line up with TRBD1. Trimming took 5 bases from V and 1 from J; bases not matched to a gene: 2. The CDR3 totals 14 residues. Germline CDR1 WNHNN, CDR2 SYGVQD (reference sequence). The CDR3 spells CASSTGQGNTEAFF. CDR3 nucleotides: TGCGCCAGCAGTACGGGACAGGGGAACACTGAAGCTTTCTTT.

This chain uses TRBV7-2 with TRBJ2-1, with 8 nucleotides matching TRBD2. This CDR3 has 16 amino acids. V gave up 1 base and J gave up 9 bases; unmatched junction bases: 11. In germline, CDR1 is SGHTA, CDR2 FQGNSA. In nucleotides, the CDR3 is TGTGCCAGCAGCTTAGGAGGGTCTAGCGGGCTCGGTGAGCAGTTCTTC. It is translated as CASSLGGSSGLGEQFF.

The chain uses TRBV10-3 and TRBJ2-7; weak D call: TRBD2 (5 bases). Germline V lookup: CDR1 ENHRY, CDR2 SYGVKD. Trimming shortened V by 1 base and J by 3 bases, and 16 bases separated the two germline ends. The CDR3 length is 16 residues. CDR3: CAISEYRLLGSYEQYF. The CDR3 DNA reads as TGTGCCATCAGTGAGTACCGACTTTTGGGGAGCTACGAGCAGTACTTC.

The gene calls are TRBV7-2 and TRBJ2-7; tentatively, D is TRBD1 (5 bases). Between the trimmed V and J ends, which lost 1 base and 0 bases, there was a span of 7 bases. CDR1 and CDR2 from the germline V gene are SGHTA and FQGNSA. The CDR3 has 14 residues. CDR3 sequence reads: CASSLGTLSYEQYF. As DNA, the CDR3 is TGTGCCAGCAGCTTAGGGACACTCTCCTACGAGCAGTACTTC. Together with reference TRBV7-2 and TRBJ2-7, the CDR3 gives the full variable domain: GAGVSQSPSNKVTEKGKDVELRCDPISGHTALYWYRQSLGQGLEFLIYFQGNSAPDKSGLPSDRFSAERTGGSVSTLTIQRTQQEDSAVYLCASSLGTLSYEQYFGPGTRLTVT.

CDR3 nucleotide sequence: TGTGCCAGCAGCGCGGCCAGGGGGGCGGGGGGCTACACCTTC. Amino acid sequence: CASSAARGAGGYTF. J is TRBJ1-2 and V is TRBV7-2, with 7 bases that match TRBD1. Germline lookup yields CDR1 SGHTA and CDR2 FQGNSA. The CDR3 runs 14 residues. V shed 5 bases and J 8 bases; nucleotides not matched to a gene: 11. Complete variable domain (other parts from reference TRBV7-2 and TRBJ1-2): GAGVSQSPSNKVTEKGKDVELRCDPISGHTALYWYRQSLGQGLEFLIYFQGNSAPDKSGLPSDRFSAERTGGSVSTLTIQRTQQEDSAVYLCASSAARGAGGYTFGSGTRLTVV.

The rearrangement links TRBV5-6 to TRBJ1-6; D possibly corresponds to TRBD1 (5 bases). The V gene lost 1 base and the J gene lost 5 bases, with 13 bases spanning the gap. CDR3 length: 16 residues. Looked up from germline, CDR1 is SGHDT and CDR2 is YYEEEE. The CDR3 is CASSLKLRGDNSPLHF. The CDR3 coding sequence is TGTGCCAGCAGCTTGAAGTTGCGGGGGGATAATTCACCCCTCCACTTT.

This sequence joins TRBV11-2 and TRBJ1-1, with TRBD1 matching over 8 bases. With 6 bases clipped from V and 5 bases from J, the junction kept 5 bases outside the gene matches. CDR1 and CDR2 from the germline V gene are SGHAT and FQNNGV. The CDR3 totals 13 residues. CDR3 loop: CASREQGGTEAFF. CDR3 nucleotides: TGTGCCAGCAGAGAACAGGGGGGTACTGAAGCTTTCTTT.

The J gene is TRBJ1-4, the V gene TRBV5-1, with D maybe TRBD1 (5 bases). CDR3 length: 14 residues. V gave up 2 bases and J gave up 5 bases, with 10 bases separating them. CDR1 and CDR2 from the germline V gene are SGHRS and YFSETQ. The CDR3 spells CASSFDSSNEKLFF. The CDR3 coding sequence is TGCGCCAGCAGCTTCGACAGCAGCAATGAAAAACTGTTTTTT.

V usage is TRBV5-4 and J usage is TRBJ2-2; a weak D match, TRBD2 (5 bases). The germline gives CDR1 SGHNT, CDR2 YYREEE (reference sequence). V gave up 4 bases and J gave up 0 bases, with 10 bases separating them. The CDR3 runs 15 residues. The CDR3 DNA reads as TGTGCCAGCAGCCCGCCGGGGTCGAACACCGGGGAGCTGTTTTTT. Its translation: CASSPPGSNTGELFF.

The V call is TRBV28, the J call TRBJ1-2; 12 bases align to TRBD1. This CDR3 has 16 amino acids. Losses at the gene ends were 10 bases for V and 4 bases for J; bases not matched to a gene: 13. Germline assignment: CDR1 MDHEN and CDR2 SYDVKM. The CDR3 loop is CATDLGTGGRLYGYTF. The DNA for the CDR3 is TGTGCCACCGACCTGGGGACAGGGGGCAGACTCTATGGCTACACCTTC.

CDR3 amino acids: CATSARTSPYSYEQYF. The CDR3 region has the DNA TGTGCCACCAGCGCGCGGACTAGCCCATACTCCTACGAGCAGTACTTC. J is TRBJ2-7 and V is TRBV15; 8 nucleotides align to TRBD2. V was clipped by 5 bases and J by 0 bases; unmatched bases: 9. CDR3 length: 16 residues. Germline lookup yields CDR1 LNHNV and CDR2 YYDKDF (reference sequence).

The chain uses TRBV24-1 and TRBJ2-3; 8 bases fit TRBD2. The germline V gene has CDR1 KGHDR and CDR2 SFDVKD. This CDR3 spans 18 amino acids. With V trimmed by 4 bases and J by 4 bases, 15 bases remained unmatched. The CDR3 loop reads CATSERPGLGWAPDTQYF. The CDR3 nucleotides are TGTGCCACCAGTGAGCGCCCGGGACTAGGGTGGGCACCAGATACGCAGTATTTT.

The V and J genes are TRBV13 and TRBJ2-1, with 7 bases matching TRBD1. Germline CDR1 and CDR2: PRHDT and FYEKMQ (reference sequence). This CDR3 contains 15 residues. With 4 bases clipped from V and 6 bases from J, the junction kept 9 bases outside the gene matches. CDR3: CASSSDRASLNEQFF. For the CDR3, the DNA is TGTGCCAGCAGCTCAGACAGGGCTTCCCTCAATGAGCAGTTCTTC.

Note on this clone: The identical CDR3 is also encoded by other nucleotide sequences in the sample. This chain links TRBV7-2 with TRBJ2-5, with TRBD2 matching 12 bases. The CDR3 has 15 amino acids. The J segment lost 5 bases and the V segment lost 5 bases, leaving 6 bases of the junction unmatched. Looked up from germline, CDR1 is SGHTA and CDR2 is FQGNSA. CDR3: CASSPPGLAGETQYF. The CDR3 nucleotides are TGTGCCAGCAGCCCTCCGGGACTAGCGGGCGAGACCCAGTACTTC. The full variable domain, in which reference TRBV7-2 and TRBJ2-5 provide the parts outside the CDR3, is GAGVSQSPSNKVTEKGKDVELRCDPISGHTALYWYRQSLGQGLEFLIYFQGNSAPDKSGLPSDRFSAERTGGSVSTLTIQRTQQEDSAVYLCASSPPGLAGETQYFGPGTRLLVL.

The chain uses TRBV2 and TRBJ2-7, with D perhaps matching TRBD2 (6 bases). This CDR3 is built from 12 residues. Trimming pared 2 bases from V and 9 bases from J, leaving 11 bases between. Germline-derived CDR1 and CDR2 are SNHLY and FYNNEI. CDR3 bases: TGTGCCAGCAGTGAAACCGGGAGTGGGCAGTACTTC. The encoded protein is CASSETGSGQYF.

This clone was seen a single time. The chain joins TRBV19 to TRBJ2-7; possible D gene TRBD1, 5 bases. The CDR3 contains 14 residues. Trimming took 7 bases from V and 4 from J, leaving 17 bases between them. Germline lookup yields CDR1 LNHDA and CDR2 SQIVND (reference sequence). CDR3 residues: CASKKRQGIYEQYF. The CDR3 DNA sequence: TGTGCCAGTAAAAAGAGGCAGGGAATATACGAGCAGTACTTC.

The chain recombines TRBV27 with TRBJ2-3, with 12 bases lining up with TRBD2. J gave up 4 bases and V 2 bases, and 7 bases lay outside the gene matches. This CDR3 has 17 residues. Germline CDR1 reads MNHEY; CDR2 reads SMNVEV (reference sequence). Here the CDR3 DNA reads TGTGCCAGCAGTTTAGGGGGGCGACTAGCGGGAGCAGATACGCAGTATTTT. It translates to CASSLGGRLAGADTQYF.

This chain joins TRBV15 and TRBJ2-7; 8 nucleotides line up with TRBD1. CDR1 is LNHNV, CDR2 YYDKDF, per germline (reference sequence). This CDR3 has 14 residues. With 7 bases clipped from V and 1 base from J, the junction kept 6 bases outside the gene matches. Written as DNA, the CDR3 is TGTGCCACCACTGAGGGACAGGCGTCCTACGAGCAGTACTTC. As protein: CATTEGQASYEQYF.

The CDR3 sequence is CASSDYLYTEAFF. For the CDR3, the DNA is TGTGCCAGCAGTGACTACCTATACACTGAAGCTTTCTTT. The rearrangement joins TRBV6-4 to TRBJ1-1, with D unclear. Germline V gene data show CDR1 as MRHNA and CDR2 as SNTAGT. This CDR3 has 13 amino acids. The germline V and J ends were trimmed by 1 base and 3 bases, with 6 bases remaining between them.